Reported below is one T cell receptor (beta chain). This sample stems from a study of blood T cell repertoires in COVID-19. Looking at the study overall: Sample material is recorded as cDNA or gDNA derived from T cells, B-cell-depleted T cells, or PBMCs.

Produced via immunoSEQ multiplex PCR; TCRdb's table is partial and in-frame only. Of about 430,000 clones in the sample, 80% to 90% were seen once. Categorization into cohorts depended on clinical history that participants reported. Recovered status applied to Cohort 3 donors who had two consecutive negative PCRs. It also applied to those with clearance or with symptom resolution. Germline-derived CDR1 and CDR2 are LNHDA and SQIVND (reference sequence). V gave up 4 bases and J gave up 2 bases; unmatched junction bases: 5. This CDR3 has 15 residues. This clonotype was sampled from a man in his thirties or forties who had recovered from COVID-19. The sequencing input was PBMCs or T cells enriched from blood (not recorded which). The chain links TRBV19 to TRBJ2-1; 7 positions agree with TRBD1. The CDR3 loop is CASSTPGTAYNEQFF. The CDR3 DNA reads TGTGCCAGTAGTACTCCGGGGACAGCCTACAATGAGCAGTTCTTC.